This note documents a single T cell receptor (beta chain) sequence. Its target is not known. Trimming took off 5 bases at V and 7 bases at J, with 12 bases between the two ends. Per the germline V gene, CDR1 is LNHNV and CDR2 is YYDKDF (reference sequence). The CDR3 is made up of 13 amino acids. The data are from a study of T cell responses to AZD1222 COVID-19 vaccine. Study in general: Samples with a second dose at about 4 or about 12 weeks were pooled together. Study outcomes and limitations: All repertoire sampling was performed exclusively after the peak T cell response. Across spike, vaccine-associated CD4 TCRs were found, dominant at 160-218 and 743-854. Reports indicate that nearly half of spike-specific TCRs are directed at unmutated variant regions.

TCRdb's copy holds only in-frame clones and misses some; the assay was immunoSEQ multiplex PCR. The sample contains about 140,000 clones, more than 90% of which appear only once. The source of this sequence is an adult in good health. The V gene is TRBV15, the J gene TRBJ2-1; D is unclear. Source: peripheral blood, taken on day 0 of AZD1222 vaccination. The CDR3 loop reads CATSPPQVNEQFF. CDR3 nucleotides: TGTGCCACCAGCCCCCCCCAGGTGAATGAGCAGTTCTTC.